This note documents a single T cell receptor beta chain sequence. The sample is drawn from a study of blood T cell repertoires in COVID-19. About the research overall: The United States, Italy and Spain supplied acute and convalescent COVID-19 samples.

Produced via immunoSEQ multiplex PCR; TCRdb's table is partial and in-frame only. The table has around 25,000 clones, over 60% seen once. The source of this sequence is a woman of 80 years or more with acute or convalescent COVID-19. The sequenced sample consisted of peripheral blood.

CDR3 nucleotides: TGTGCCAGCAACCTTAGAGGCCCGGTGGAGACCCAGTACTTC. It translates to CASNLRGPVETQYF. The V gene is TRBV6-6, the J gene TRBJ2-5; D is undetermined. Germline CDR1 and CDR2: MNHNY and SVGAGI (reference sequence). The V end was cut by 7 bases, the J end by 5 bases, with 17 bases between. This CDR3 region has 14 residues.